The T cell receptor (beta chain) under discussion was sequenced for a study of OX40 agonist ivuxolimab in advanced cancers. Germline CDR1 and CDR2: LGHNA and YNFKEQ. CDR3 length equals 15 residues. Trimming took off 4 bases at V and 1 base at J, with 13 bases between the two ends. Profiled with immunoSEQ multiplex PCR; TCRdb holds only in-frame clones, not every one. The data hold roughly 100,000 clones, with 70% to 90% observed a single time. This receptor was taken from an adult with an advanced solid tumor such as melanoma, head and neck, liver or kidney cancer. The starting material was CD4+ or CD8+ T cells sorted from blood, obtained in a trial of the OX40 agonist ivuxolimab. The V call is TRBV4-2, the J call TRBJ1-1; D gene uncertain. The CDR3 bases are TGTGCCAGCAGCCCTCGGGCGGGTACGAACACTGAAGCTTTCTTT. It encodes CASSPRAGTNTEAFF.